This TCR beta chain emerged from a study of CD8 T cells in ankylosing spondylitis. TCRdb analysed the 5' RACE reads with MiXCR anew, one entry per CDR3 protein. This table holds around 140,000 distinct CDR3 sequences, 11% found once. Study conclusions and caveats: Researchers report that disease-linked clones proved CD8+ and relatively rare in peripheral blood.

This clonotype was seen repeatedly, ten times or more. Its antigen remains unknown. V gave up 8 bases and J gave up 11 bases, with 22 bases separating them. Germline CDR1 is MNHNS and CDR2 is SASEGT. The CDR3 contains 15 residues. The source is a female donor with ankylosing spondylitis or in good health (not recorded which). This sequence joins TRBV6-1 and TRBJ2-6, with D possibly matching TRBD2 (6 bases). Sequenced input: blood, either unsorted or a sorted T cell fraction (not recorded which). As DNA, the CDR3 is TGTGCCAGCTCCTTTGGGACCGTCCGGGACTACGTCCTGACTTTC. Residues: CASSFGTVRDYVLTF.